This T cell receptor beta chain was documented in a study of response to subunit inactivated influenza vaccine. TCRdb reanalysed the RT-PCR reads using MiXCR and keeps one entry per CDR3 protein. Of 650,000 to 800,000 distinct CDR3 sequences in the sample, 18% are singletons; the top ten hold approximately 10%. This clonotype was recorded a few times. Its antigen remains unknown. The CDR3 is 15 residues long. Trimming removed 3 bases from V and 12 bases from J; junction bases left unmatched: 10. Germline-derived CDR1 and CDR2 are LGHDT and YNNKEL (reference sequence). Study observations and caveats: Authors suggested seasonal influenza vaccinations each recruit few new T cells.

The TCR originated in a man aged 45-65 years who received an inactivated influenza vaccine. Specimen: PBMCs from blood, collected 5 to 6 days after vaccination. The rearrangement links TRBV3-1 to TRBJ2-1, with TRBD2 matching over 11 bases. CDR3: CASSQGIAGGSGQFF. The CDR3 DNA is TGTGCCAGCAGCCAGGGAATAGCGGGGGGGAGTGGGCAGTTCTTC.